This TCR beta chain derives from a study of CD8+ T cells in alopecia areata. Once RNA had been extracted, it was reverse transcribed into cDNA to act as the sequencing template. Measured with immunoSEQ multiplex PCR; TCRdb has only the in-frame clones, and not every one. The sample lists 120,000 or so clones, roughly three fifths occurring once. CDR3 length: 14 residues. V was clipped by 4 bases and J by 3 bases, with 12 bases between them. Germline CDR1 MDHEN, CDR2 SYDVKM. This chain joins TRBV28 and TRBJ1-1; a possible D gene is TRBD1 (6 bases). The clonotype was recovered from a human donor with alopecia areata. This specimen consisted of CD4+ T cells sorted from blood, obtained at week 0. CDR3 nucleotides: TGTGCCAGCAGTTCCCCAGGACAGTACACTGAAGCTTTCTTT. Translation: CASSSPGQYTEAFF.